These 27 T cell receptor beta chains share one sample of origin, sequenced in a study of T cell responses to AZD1222 COVID-19 vaccine. Only in-frame clones appear in the TCRdb table, and some are missing; sequencing was by immunoSEQ multiplex PCR. Of roughly 120,000 clones in the sample, about 92% are singletons; the top ten hold over 2.5%. The source material was peripheral blood, sampled on day 0 of AZD1222 vaccination. These receptors came from an adult in good health.

The chain joins TRBV7-9 to TRBJ1-5; D is unclear. The germline V gene encodes CDR1 SEHNR and CDR2 FQNEAQ (reference sequence). V lost 1 base to trimming and J lost 12 bases, with 13 bases between them. The CDR3 loop spans 13 amino acids. This chain's CDR3 is CASSLEGPLDQHF. The CDR3 bases are TGTGCCAGCAGCTTAGAAGGTCCCTTGGACCAGCATTTT.

V and J are TRBV29-1 and TRBJ2-1, with a weak D call TRBD1 (5 bases). The CDR3 length is 13 residues. Germline CDR1 SQVTM, CDR2 ANQGSEA. V was cut by 5 bases and J by 2 bases, with 10 bases left in between. CDR3: CSVSQGAYNEQFF. The CDR3 DNA sequence: TGCAGCGTTTCGCAGGGTGCCTACAATGAGCAGTTCTTC.

The rearrangement joins TRBV5-5 to TRBJ1-2; D not certain. The CDR3 length is 15 residues. Trimming cost V 1 base and J 6 bases, with 16 bases left between them. Germline values: CDR1 SGHKS, CDR2 YYEKEE (reference sequence). CDR3 loop: CASSLTWTFYNGYTF. The CDR3 DNA reads TGTGCCAGCAGCTTGACCTGGACTTTTTATAATGGCTACACCTTC.

In this sample, this clone turned up once. The CDR3 region is CASSQPRVGTYEQYF. CDR3 coding DNA: TGCGCCAGCAGCCAACCCCGGGTAGGGACCTACGAGCAGTACTTC. The chain joins TRBV4-1 to TRBJ2-7; D gene unclear. The V gene's germline CDR1 is MGHRA and CDR2 YSYEKL. CDR3 size: 15 residues. V was trimmed by 2 bases and J by 2 bases, leaving 13 bases between them.

This sequence joins TRBV7-9 and TRBJ2-1; 9 bases line up with TRBD2. From germline, CDR1 is SEHNR and CDR2 FQNEAQ (reference sequence). V was clipped by 5 bases and J by 4 bases; unmatched bases: 12. There are 17 residues in the CDR3. CDR3 DNA sequence: TGTGCCAGCAGCCCTTCGGGCGGGAGGGCCCGTTACAATGAGCAGTTCTTC. Translation gives CASSPSGGRARYNEQFF.

The gene calls are TRBV6-6 and TRBJ2-1; no reliable D call. Trimming took off 0 bases at V and 5 bases at J, with 5 bases between the two ends. The CDR3 spans 13 residues. The germline V gene encodes CDR1 MNHNY and CDR2 SVGAGI (reference sequence). The CDR3 DNA is TGTGCCAGCAGTTACTCGTCAGACAATGAGCAGTTCTTC. Its translation: CASSYSSDNEQFF.

CDR3 region: CASSPTRRETQYF. The CDR3 bases are TGTGCCAGCAGCCCGACGCGTAGGGAGACCCAGTACTTC. This chain connects TRBV13 to TRBJ2-5; D uncertain. V was pared by 5 bases and J by 5 bases, with 12 bases between. The CDR3 has 13 residues. Germline V gene data show CDR1 as PRHDT and CDR2 as FYEKMQ (reference sequence).

The chain employs TRBV15 and TRBJ2-5; D is unresolved. This CDR3 contains 16 residues. Per the germline V gene, CDR1 is LNHNV and CDR2 is YYDKDF (reference sequence). The V and J ends lost 1 base and 2 bases respectively, with 14 bases between them. The CDR3 region is CATSRVGKSKQETQYF. The DNA of the CDR3 is TGTGCCACCAGCAGAGTGGGGAAATCAAAACAAGAGACCCAGTACTTC.

The genes are TRBV10-1 and TRBJ2-1, with TRBD2 matching over 8 bases. The V segment lost 2 bases and the J segment 7 bases; nucleotides outside the gene matches: 10. The germline CDR1 and CDR2 sequences are WNHNN and SYGVQD (reference sequence). CDR3 length: 16 amino acids. The CDR3 region has the DNA TGCGCCAGCAGTGAGGTCTGGACTAGCAGGAAGAATGAGCAGTTCTTC. Encoded protein: CASSEVWTSRKNEQFF.

The genes are TRBV5-5 and TRBJ2-7; 9 bases agree with TRBD1. The V and J ends lost 4 bases and 2 bases, in that order; junction bases with no gene match: 7. Germline CDR1 and CDR2: SGHKS and YYEKEE (reference sequence). The CDR3 has 15 amino acids. The CDR3 DNA sequence: TGTGCCAGCAGCGTCACAGGGGGCTTTACCTACGAGCAGTACTTC. Translating it yields CASSVTGGFTYEQYF.

This clone was counted once. At the DNA level, this CDR3 is encoded by other sequences in the same sample as well. V is TRBV19 and J is TRBJ1-5; 8 nucleotides match TRBD1. The CDR3 is 16 amino acids. V lost 3 bases to trimming and J lost 0 bases; unmatched junction nucleotides: 4. Germline CDR1 and CDR2: LNHDA and SQIVND (reference sequence). The CDR3 coding sequence is TGTGCCAGTAGTATCTCAGGGGGCCCTAGCAATCAGCCCCAGCATTTT. Its translation: CASSISGGPSNQPQHF.

The chain couples TRBV7-3 to TRBJ2-1; D unclear. V was trimmed by 5 bases and J by 4 bases, leaving 15 bases between them. The CDR3 sequence is 15 residues long. The germline gives CDR1 SGHTA, CDR2 FQGTGA. CDR3 protein: CASSAGSPLYNEQFF. For the CDR3, the DNA is TGTGCCAGCAGCGCCGGTTCCCCCTTGTACAATGAGCAGTTCTTC.

This clone was observed once. The chain couples TRBV7-6 to TRBJ1-2; D might be TRBD1 (5 bases). Germline CDR1 reads SGHVS; CDR2 reads FNYEAQ. The CDR3 consists of 15 residues. V shed 4 bases and J shed 5 bases, with 17 bases lying between them. The chain's CDR3 is CASSSQGVKGYGYTF. In DNA, the CDR3 is TGTGCCAGCAGCTCTCAAGGGGTGAAGGGGTATGGCTACACCTTC.

This clone appeared once. This chain uses TRBV24-1 with TRBJ2-1; 7 bases map to TRBD2. Germline values: CDR1 KGHDR, CDR2 SFDVKD. The CDR3 loop spans 17 amino acids. V shed 4 bases and J 6 bases; nucleotides not matched to a gene: 14. CDR3 sequence reads: CATSDPAAAGRSNEQFF. CDR3 DNA sequence: TGTGCCACCAGTGACCCAGCAGCAGCGGGAAGGTCCAATGAGCAGTTCTTC.

This clone was seen once. The J gene is TRBJ1-6, the V gene TRBV5-5, with 10 bases that match TRBD1. V dropped 3 bases and J dropped 7; count of bases not matched to a gene: 4. Germline values: CDR1 SGHKS, CDR2 YYEKEE (reference sequence). There are 15 residues in the CDR3. The CDR3 protein is CASSYGTGDNSPLHF. CDR3 DNA sequence: TGTGCCAGCAGCTATGGGACAGGGGACAATTCACCCCTCCACTTT.

The chain uses TRBV6-2 or TRBV6-3 and TRBJ2-3; D gene unclear. CDR3 size: 16 residues. Trimming took off 2 bases at V and 0 bases at J, with 12 bases between the two ends. Germline loops: CDR1 MNHEY, CDR2 SVGEGT. CDR3 amino acids: CASSYRWLASTDTQYF. In DNA form, the CDR3 reads TGTGCCAGCAGTTACCGATGGCTGGCTAGCACAGATACGCAGTATTTT.

The J gene is TRBJ1-4, the V gene TRBV7-8, with D perhaps TRBD1 (6 bases). Germline lookup yields CDR1 SGHVS and CDR2 FQNEAQ. This CDR3 is built from 17 residues. Trimming removed 5 bases at V and 0 bases at J, with 16 bases between. The CDR3, as DNA: TGTGCCAGCAGCCCAGGGGTTCGATTAGCAACTAATGAAAAACTGTTTTTT. This translates into CASSPGVRLATNEKLFF.

This chain uses TRBV6-4 with TRBJ2-1, with 7 bases identical to TRBD2. Trimming removed 7 bases from V and 2 bases from J; junction bases left unmatched: 8. CDR3 length equals 15 residues. CDR1 is MRHNA and CDR2 is SNTAGT in the germline V gene. As DNA, the CDR3 is TGTGCCAGCACCAGAGTGGCGGGAGCCTACAATGAGCAGTTCTTC. As protein: CASTRVAGAYNEQFF.

This clone has just a few counts. V is TRBV2 and J is TRBJ2-7; D is unclear. Trimming shortened V by 10 bases and J by 3 bases, and 13 bases separated the two germline ends. This CDR3 region has 12 residues. In germline, CDR1 is SNHLY, CDR2 FYNNEI. The chain's CDR3 is CATQTPNYEQYF. The CDR3 nucleotides read TGTGCCACCCAGACACCAAACTACGAGCAGTACTTC.

The table lists this clone with a count of one. The CDR3 nucleotides read TGTGCCAGCAGTCAGGGGGGCCAGGGTTGGTACGAGCAGTACTTC. Amino acids: CASSQGGQGWYEQYF. This chain uses TRBV2 with TRBJ2-7, with D maybe TRBD1 (7 bases). Trimming took 5 bases from V and 4 from J, leaving 18 bases between them. Germline CDR1 SNHLY, CDR2 FYNNEI. This CDR3 spans 15 amino acids.

The chain's CDR3 is CASSSYKPDQPQHF. In DNA form, the CDR3 reads TGTGCCAGCAGTTCGTATAAGCCCGATCAGCCCCAGCATTTT. The chain uses TRBV28 and TRBJ1-5, with D uncertain. This CDR3 is 14 amino acids long. V was cut by 4 bases and J by 5 bases, with 12 bases left in between. CDR1 and CDR2 (germline): MDHEN, SYDVKM.

V is TRBV20-1 and J is TRBJ2-7, with D perhaps given as TRBD1 or TRBD2 (6 bases each). The CDR3 covers 18 residues. Germline CDR1 reads DFQATT; CDR2 reads SNEGSKA (reference sequence). V was clipped by 3 bases and J by 5 bases, with 29 bases between them. The CDR3: CSASRGEAIPRFGDEQYF. The CDR3 DNA reads TGCAGTGCTAGTAGGGGGGAGGCCATACCCCGTTTTGGGGACGAGCAGTACTTC.

The chain uses TRBV9 and TRBJ2-3; D uncertain. The V and J ends lost 0 bases and 0 bases respectively, with 5 bases between them. CDR3 length: 14 amino acids. The germline gives CDR1 SGDLS, CDR2 YYNGEE. The DNA for the CDR3 is TGTGCCAGCAGCGTAGAAGCTAGCACAGATACGCAGTATTTT. Its protein is CASSVEASTDTQYF.

The V call is TRBV6-5, the J call TRBJ2-3, with D perhaps TRBD2 (6 bases). From germline, CDR1 is MNHEY and CDR2 SVGAGI. The V end was cut by 7 bases, the J end by 2 bases, with 13 bases between. The CDR3 contains 14 residues. CDR3 sequence: CASNSGGHTDTQYF. CDR3 DNA: TGTGCCAGCAATAGCGGCGGACACACAGATACGCAGTATTTT.

V gene TRBV28 combines with J gene TRBJ2-1; possibly TRBD2 for D (5 bases). From germline, CDR1 is MDHEN and CDR2 SYDVKM. With 7 bases removed from V and 8 bases from J, the gap between germline ends came to 12 bases. This CDR3 has 12 residues. The CDR3 DNA reads TGTGCCAGCACCAAACTAGGCTATGAGCAGTTCTTC. It translates to CASTKLGYEQFF.

This CDR3 is CAISQTGDGNQPQHF. The CDR3 region has the DNA TGTGCCATCAGCCAGACAGGGGATGGAAATCAGCCCCAGCATTTT. The chain carries TRBV10-3 and TRBJ1-5; 8 bases match TRBD1. The CDR3 spans 15 residues. V trimming: 6 bases; J trimming: 4 bases; junction bases outside the gene matches: 8. Germline V gene data show CDR1 as ENHRY and CDR2 as SYGVKD.

The V call is TRBV4-1, the J call TRBJ2-1, with TRBD2 matching over 9 bases. The CDR3 sequence is 17 residues long. J lost 4 bases, V lost 0 bases, and 7 bases had no gene match. The germline V gene has CDR1 MGHRA and CDR2 YSYEKL. The DNA for the CDR3 is TGCGCCAGCAGCCAAGATGGGGCGGGAGGGCCTTACAATGAGCAGTTCTTC. This encodes CASSQDGAGGPYNEQFF.